This record covers a single TCR beta chain. Using a J-beta primer mix together with a sample-barcoded 5' primer, a second PCR was run for roughly 6 to 12 cycles. TCRdb used MiXCR to reprocess the 5' RACE reads, holding one entry per CDR3 protein. The sample has around 820,000 distinct CDR3 sequences, about 25% seen once. The record originates from a study of blood T cells in healthy people across ages. Another study also made use of these data, one on T cells of mothers and their children. That work contributes: Mother-child pairs who were related displayed a slightly higher overlap than unrelated pairs, a difference that was non-significant.

This receptor was taken from a boy between 10 and 17 years old in good health. The sequencing input was blood.

The CDR3 DNA sequence: TGTGCCACCCTGGACACCGGGGAGCTGTTTTTT. The encoded protein is CATLDTGELFF. The J gene is TRBJ2-2, the V gene TRBV6-6; D remains unclear. Germline V gene sequence: CDR1 MNHNY, CDR2 SVGAGI (reference sequence). The length of the CDR3 is 11 residues. Trimming took 10 bases from V and 3 from J, leaving 6 bases between them.